Following are 2 T cell receptor beta chains from one sample sequenced in a study of OX40 agonist ivuxolimab in advanced cancers. Sequencing was performed with immunoSEQ multiplex PCR; in TCRdb, only in-frame clones are kept and a portion is missing. Of fewer than 100,000 clones in the sample, 89% were seen once. The material sequenced was CD4+ or CD8+ T cells sorted from blood, taken in a trial of the OX40 agonist ivuxolimab. The receptors were gathered from an adult with an advanced solid tumor such as melanoma, head and neck, liver or kidney cancer.

This clone was seen a handful of times. The rearrangement joins TRBV5-1 to TRBJ1-4; 8 positions match TRBD1. Germline V gene sequence: CDR1 SGHRS, CDR2 YFSETQ. The CDR3 is made up of 13 amino acids. V dropped 10 bases and J dropped 10; count of bases not matched to a gene: 12. The CDR3 protein is CAGGTGQDGKLFF. As DNA, the CDR3 is TGCGCCGGTGGGACAGGCCAGGACGGAAAACTGTTTTTT.

This chain connects TRBV28 to TRBJ1-3; 8 nucleotides line up with TRBD1. V shed 7 bases and J 0 bases; nucleotides not matched to a gene: 20. The germline CDR1 and CDR2 sequences are MDHEN and SYDVKM. The CDR3 runs 20 residues. CDR3 sequence: CASTPAWGQESPSSGNTIYF. The CDR3 DNA reads as TGTGCCAGCACTCCCGCCTGGGGACAGGAATCCCCCAGCTCTGGAAACACCATATATTTT.